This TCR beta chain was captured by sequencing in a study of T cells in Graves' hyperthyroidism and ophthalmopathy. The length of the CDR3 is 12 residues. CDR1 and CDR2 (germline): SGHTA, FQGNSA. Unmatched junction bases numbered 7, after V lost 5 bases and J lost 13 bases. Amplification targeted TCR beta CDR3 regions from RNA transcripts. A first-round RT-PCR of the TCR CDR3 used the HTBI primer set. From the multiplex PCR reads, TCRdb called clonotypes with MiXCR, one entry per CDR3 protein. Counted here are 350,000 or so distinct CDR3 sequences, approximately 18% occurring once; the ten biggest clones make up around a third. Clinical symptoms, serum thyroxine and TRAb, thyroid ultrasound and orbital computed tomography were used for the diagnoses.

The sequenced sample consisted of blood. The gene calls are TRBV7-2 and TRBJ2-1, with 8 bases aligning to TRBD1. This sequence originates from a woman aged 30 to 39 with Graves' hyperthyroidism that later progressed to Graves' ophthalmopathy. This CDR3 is CASSPGQGYQFF. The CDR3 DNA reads TGTGCCAGCAGCCCCGGACAGGGCTATCAGTTCTTC.